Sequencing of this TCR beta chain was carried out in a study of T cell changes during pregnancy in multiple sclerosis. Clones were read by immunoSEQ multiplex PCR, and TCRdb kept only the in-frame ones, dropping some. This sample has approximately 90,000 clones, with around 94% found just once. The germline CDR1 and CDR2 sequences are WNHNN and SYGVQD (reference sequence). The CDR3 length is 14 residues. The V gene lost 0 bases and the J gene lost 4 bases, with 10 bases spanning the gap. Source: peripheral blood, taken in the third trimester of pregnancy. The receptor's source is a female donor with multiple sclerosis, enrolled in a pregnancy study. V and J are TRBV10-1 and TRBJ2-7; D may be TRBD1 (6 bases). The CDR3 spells CASSESDSFYEQYF. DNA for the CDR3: TGCGCCAGCAGTGAGTCGGACAGCTTTTACGAGCAGTACTTC.